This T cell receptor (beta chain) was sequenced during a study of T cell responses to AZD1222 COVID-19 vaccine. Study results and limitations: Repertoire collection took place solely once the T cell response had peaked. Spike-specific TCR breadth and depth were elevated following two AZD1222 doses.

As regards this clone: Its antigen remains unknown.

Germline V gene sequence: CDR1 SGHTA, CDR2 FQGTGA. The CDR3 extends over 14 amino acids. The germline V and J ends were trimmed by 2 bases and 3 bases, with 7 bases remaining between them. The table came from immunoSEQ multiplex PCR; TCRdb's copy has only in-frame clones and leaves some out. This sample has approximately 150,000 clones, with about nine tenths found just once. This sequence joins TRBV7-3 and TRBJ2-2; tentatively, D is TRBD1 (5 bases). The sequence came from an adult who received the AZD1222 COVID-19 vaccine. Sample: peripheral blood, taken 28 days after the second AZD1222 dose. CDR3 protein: CASSLGADTGELFF. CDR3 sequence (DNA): TGTGCCAGCAGCTTAGGGGCCGACACCGGGGAGCTGTTTTTT.